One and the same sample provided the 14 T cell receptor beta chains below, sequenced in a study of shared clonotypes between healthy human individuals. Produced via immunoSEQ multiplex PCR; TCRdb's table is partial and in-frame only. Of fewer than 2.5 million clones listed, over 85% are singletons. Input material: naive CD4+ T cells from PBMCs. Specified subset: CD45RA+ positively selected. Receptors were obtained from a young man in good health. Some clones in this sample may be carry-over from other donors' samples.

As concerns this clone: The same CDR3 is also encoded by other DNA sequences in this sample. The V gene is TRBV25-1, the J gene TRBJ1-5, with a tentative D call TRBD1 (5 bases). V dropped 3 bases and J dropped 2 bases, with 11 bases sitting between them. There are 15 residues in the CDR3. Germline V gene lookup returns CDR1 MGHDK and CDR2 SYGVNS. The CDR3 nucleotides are TGTGCCAGCAGTGAGCTTGGGGGGGGCAATCAGCCCCAGCATTTT. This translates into CASSELGGGNQPQHF.

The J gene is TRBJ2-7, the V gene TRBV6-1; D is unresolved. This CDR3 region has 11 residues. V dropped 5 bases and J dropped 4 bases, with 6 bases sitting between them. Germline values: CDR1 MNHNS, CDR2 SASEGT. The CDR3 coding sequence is TGTGCCAGCAGTTCCCCTTACGAGCAGTACTTC. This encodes CASSSPYEQYF.

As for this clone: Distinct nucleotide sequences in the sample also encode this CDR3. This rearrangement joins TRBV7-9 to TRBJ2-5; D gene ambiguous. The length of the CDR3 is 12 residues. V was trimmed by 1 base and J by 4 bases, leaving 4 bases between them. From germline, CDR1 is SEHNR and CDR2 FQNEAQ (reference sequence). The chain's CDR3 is CASSLVRETQYF. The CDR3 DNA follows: TGTGCCAGCAGCTTAGTCCGAGAGACCCAGTACTTC.

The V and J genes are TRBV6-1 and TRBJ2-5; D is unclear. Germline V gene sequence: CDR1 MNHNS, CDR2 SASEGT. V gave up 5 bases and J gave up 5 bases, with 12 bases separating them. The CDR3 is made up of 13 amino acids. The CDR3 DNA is TGTGCCAGCAGTCGGAGCGACGAGGAGACCCAGTACTTC. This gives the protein CASSRSDEETQYF.

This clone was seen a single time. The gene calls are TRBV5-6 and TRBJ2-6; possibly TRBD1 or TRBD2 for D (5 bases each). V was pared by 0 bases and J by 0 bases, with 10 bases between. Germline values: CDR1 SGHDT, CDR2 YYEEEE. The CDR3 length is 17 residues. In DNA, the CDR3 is TGTGCCAGCAGCTTGGTTGGGGGTTACTCTGGGGCCAACGTCCTGACTTTC. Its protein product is CASSLVGGYSGANVLTF.

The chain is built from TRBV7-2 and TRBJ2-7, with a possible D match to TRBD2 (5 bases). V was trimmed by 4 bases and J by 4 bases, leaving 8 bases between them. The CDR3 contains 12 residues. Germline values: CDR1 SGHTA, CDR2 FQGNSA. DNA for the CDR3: TGTGCCAGCAGCTCGGACTGGTACGAGCAGTACTTC. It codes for CASSSDWYEQYF.

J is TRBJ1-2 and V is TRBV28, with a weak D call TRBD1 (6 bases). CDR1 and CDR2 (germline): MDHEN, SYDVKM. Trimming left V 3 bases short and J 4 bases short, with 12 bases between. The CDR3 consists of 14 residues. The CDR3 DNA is TGTGCCAGCAGTTTTAACCCGGACAGCTATGGCTACACCTTC. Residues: CASSFNPDSYGYTF.

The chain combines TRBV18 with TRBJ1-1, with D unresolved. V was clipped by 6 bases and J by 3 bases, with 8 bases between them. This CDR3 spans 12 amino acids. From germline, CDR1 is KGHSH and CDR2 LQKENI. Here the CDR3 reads CASSNQDTEAFF. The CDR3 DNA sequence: TGTGCCAGCTCCAACCAGGACACTGAAGCTTTCTTT.

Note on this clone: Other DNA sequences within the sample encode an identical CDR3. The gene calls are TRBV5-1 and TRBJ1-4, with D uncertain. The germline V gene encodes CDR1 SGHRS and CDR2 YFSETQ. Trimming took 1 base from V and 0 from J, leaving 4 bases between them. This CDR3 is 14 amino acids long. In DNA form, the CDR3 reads TGCGCCAGCAGCTTGAGGGCAACTAATGAAAAACTGTTTTTT. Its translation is CASSLRATNEKLFF. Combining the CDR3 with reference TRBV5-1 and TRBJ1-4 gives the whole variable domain KAGVTQTPRYLIKTRGQQVTLSCSPISGHRSVSWYQQTPGQGLQFLFEYFSETQRNKGNFPGRFSGRQFSNSRSEMNVSTLELGDSALYLCASSLRATNEKLFFGSGTQLSVL.

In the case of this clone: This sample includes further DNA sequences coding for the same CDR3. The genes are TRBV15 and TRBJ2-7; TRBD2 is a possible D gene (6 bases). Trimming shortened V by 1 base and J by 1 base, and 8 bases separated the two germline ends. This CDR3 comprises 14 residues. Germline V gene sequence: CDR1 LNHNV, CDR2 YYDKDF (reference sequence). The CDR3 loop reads CATSRAGGSYEQYF. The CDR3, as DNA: TGTGCCACCAGCAGAGCCGGGGGATCCTACGAGCAGTACTTC.

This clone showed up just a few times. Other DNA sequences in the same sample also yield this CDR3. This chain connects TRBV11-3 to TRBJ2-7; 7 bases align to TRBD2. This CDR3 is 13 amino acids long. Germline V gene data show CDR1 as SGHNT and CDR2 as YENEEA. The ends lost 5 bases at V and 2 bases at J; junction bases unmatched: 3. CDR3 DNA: TGTGCCAGCAGCCCAGGGACTACCTACGAGCAGTACTTC. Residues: CASSPGTTYEQYF.

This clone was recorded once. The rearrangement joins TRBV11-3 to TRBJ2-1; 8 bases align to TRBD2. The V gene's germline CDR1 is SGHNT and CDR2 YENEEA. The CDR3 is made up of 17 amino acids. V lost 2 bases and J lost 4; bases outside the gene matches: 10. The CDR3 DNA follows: TGTGCCAGCAGCTTAATAGCGGGGTCCACCGGGTACAATGAGCAGTTCTTC. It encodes CASSLIAGSTGYNEQFF.

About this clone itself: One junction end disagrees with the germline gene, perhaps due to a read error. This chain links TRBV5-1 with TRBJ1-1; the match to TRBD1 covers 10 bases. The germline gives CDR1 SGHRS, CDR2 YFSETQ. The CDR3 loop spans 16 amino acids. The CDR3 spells CAGSLRVRGQGTEAFF. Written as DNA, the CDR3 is TGCGCCGGCAGCTTGCGAGTGCGGGGACAGGGGACTGAAGCTTTCTTT.

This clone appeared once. CDR3 nucleotides: TGTGCCAGTATCGAGGGGGGGAACACTGAAGCTTTCTTT. The encoded protein is CASIEGGNTEAFF. The gene calls are TRBV19 and TRBJ1-1; weak D call: TRBD1 (6 bases). The CDR3 runs to 13 residues. CDR1 LNHDA and CDR2 SQIVND come from the germline V gene (reference sequence). V lost 7 bases, J lost 1 base, and 10 bases lay in between. The full variable domain, completed using reference TRBV19 and TRBJ1-1, is DGGITQSPKYLFRKEGQNVTLSCEQNLNHDAMYWYRQDPGQGLRLIYYSQIVNDFQKGDIAEGYSVSREKKESFPLTVTSAQKNPTAFYLCASIEGGNTEAFFGQGTRLTVV.